This entry is about one T cell receptor beta chain. Its antigen is undetermined. Other DNA sequences in this specimen translate into the identical CDR3. The PCR ran on 60 Vbeta and 13 Jbeta primers. Sequencing was performed with immunoSEQ multiplex PCR; in TCRdb, only in-frame clones are kept and a portion is missing. Of roughly 180,000 clones listed, around four fifths are singletons. The data originate from a study of cytomegalovirus exposure and HLA in healthy donors. Turning to the study itself: Some 85 million unique TCRs from HLA-typed donors were held in an early data release. Study-level results: Trimming of TCR beta V- and J-genes showed a link, identified in a later analysis, to a missense DCLRE1C variant. Prior analysis indicated that the majority of TCR beta V segments exhibited productivity approximately 87% or approximately 30% of the time.

Trimming took 4 bases from V and 3 from J; bases not matched to a gene: 6. Germline CDR1 is KGHSH and CDR2 is LQKENI. This CDR3 has 14 residues. The sequenced sample was PBMCs. The V gene is TRBV18, the J gene TRBJ2-7; TRBD1 matches 7 bases. The clonotype comes from an older woman in good health and CMV-seropositive. The CDR3, as DNA: TGTGCCAGCTCACTACGACAGGGAGTCTACGAGCAGTACTTC. It codes for CASSLRQGVYEQYF. The full variable domain, completed using reference TRBV18 and TRBJ2-7, is NAGVMQNPRHLVRRRGQEARLRCSPMKGHSHVYWYRQLPEEGLKFMVYLQKENIIDESGMPKERFSAEFPKEGPSILRIQQVVRGDSAAYFCASSLRQGVYEQYFGPGTRLTVT.